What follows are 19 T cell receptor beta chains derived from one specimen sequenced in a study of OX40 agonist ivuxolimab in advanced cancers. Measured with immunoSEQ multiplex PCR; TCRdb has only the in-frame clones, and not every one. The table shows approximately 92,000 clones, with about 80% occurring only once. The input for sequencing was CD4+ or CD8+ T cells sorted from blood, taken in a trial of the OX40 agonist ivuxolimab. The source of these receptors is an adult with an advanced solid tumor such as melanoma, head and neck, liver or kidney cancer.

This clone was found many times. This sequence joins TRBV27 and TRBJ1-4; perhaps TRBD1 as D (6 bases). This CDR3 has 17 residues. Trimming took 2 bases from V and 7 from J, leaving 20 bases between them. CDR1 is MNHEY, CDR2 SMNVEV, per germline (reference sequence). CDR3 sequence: CASSLRGGGAIGEKLFF. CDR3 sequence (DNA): TGTGCCAGCAGTTTAAGAGGCGGGGGCGCGATAGGTGAAAAACTGTTTTTT.

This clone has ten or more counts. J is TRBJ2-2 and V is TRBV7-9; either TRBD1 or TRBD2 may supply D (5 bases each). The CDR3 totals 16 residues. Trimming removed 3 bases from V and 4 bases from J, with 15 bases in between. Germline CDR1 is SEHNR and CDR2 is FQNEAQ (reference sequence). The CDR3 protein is CASSFRQGVGTGELFF. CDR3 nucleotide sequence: TGTGCCAGCAGCTTTCGGCAGGGAGTGGGCACCGGGGAGCTGTTTTTT.

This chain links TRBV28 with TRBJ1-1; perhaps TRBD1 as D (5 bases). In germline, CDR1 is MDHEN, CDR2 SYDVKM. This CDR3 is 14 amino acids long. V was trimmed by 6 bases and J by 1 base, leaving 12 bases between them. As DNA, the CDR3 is TGTGCCAGCAGCCTCAGGGAGGGGAACACTGAAGCTTTCTTT. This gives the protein CASSLREGNTEAFF. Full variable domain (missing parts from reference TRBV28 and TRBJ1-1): DVKVTQSSRYLVKRTGEKVFLECVQDMDHENMFWYRQDPGLGLRLIYFSYDVKMKEKGDIPEGYSVSREKKERFSLILESASTNQTSMYLCASSLREGNTEAFFGQGTRLTVV.

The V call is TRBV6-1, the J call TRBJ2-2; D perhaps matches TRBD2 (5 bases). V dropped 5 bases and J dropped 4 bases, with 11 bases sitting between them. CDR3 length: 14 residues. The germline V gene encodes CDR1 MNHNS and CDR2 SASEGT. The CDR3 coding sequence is TGTGCCAGCAGTACCGGACTGAGCACCGGGGAGCTGTTTTTT. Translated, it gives CASSTGLSTGELFF.

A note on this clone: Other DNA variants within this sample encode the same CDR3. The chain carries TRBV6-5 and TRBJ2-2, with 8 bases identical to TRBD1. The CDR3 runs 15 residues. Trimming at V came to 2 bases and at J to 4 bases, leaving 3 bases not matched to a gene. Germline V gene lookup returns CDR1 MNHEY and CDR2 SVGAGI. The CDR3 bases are TGTGCCAGCAGTTACCAGGGGGCAGGCACCGGGGAGCTGTTTTTT. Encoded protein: CASSYQGAGTGELFF.

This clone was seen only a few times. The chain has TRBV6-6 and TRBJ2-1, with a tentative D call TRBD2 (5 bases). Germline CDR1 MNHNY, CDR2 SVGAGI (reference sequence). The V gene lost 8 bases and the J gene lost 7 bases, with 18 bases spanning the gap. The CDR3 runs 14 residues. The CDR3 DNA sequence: TGTGCCAGCGGTCGCACTAGTTTTCTAAATGAGCAGTTCTTC. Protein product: CASGRTSFLNEQFF.

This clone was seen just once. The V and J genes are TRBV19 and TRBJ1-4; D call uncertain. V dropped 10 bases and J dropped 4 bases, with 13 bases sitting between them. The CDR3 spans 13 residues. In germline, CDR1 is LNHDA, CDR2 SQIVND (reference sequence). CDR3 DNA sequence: TGTGCCACCTCAGTGGCCTATAATGAAAAACTGTTTTTT. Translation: CATSVAYNEKLFF. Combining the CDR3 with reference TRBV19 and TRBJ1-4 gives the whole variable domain DGGITQSPKYLFRKEGQNVTLSCEQNLNHDAMYWYRQDPGQGLRLIYYSQIVNDFQKGDIAEGYSVSREKKESFPLTVTSAQKNPTAFYLCATSVAYNEKLFFGSGTQLSVL.

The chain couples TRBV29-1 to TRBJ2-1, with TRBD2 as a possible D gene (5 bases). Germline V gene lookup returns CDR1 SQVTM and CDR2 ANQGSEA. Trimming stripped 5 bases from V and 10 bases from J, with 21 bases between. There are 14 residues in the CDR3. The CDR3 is CSVPQWVDSREQFF. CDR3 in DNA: TGCAGCGTTCCTCAGTGGGTGGACTCTAGGGAGCAGTTCTTC.

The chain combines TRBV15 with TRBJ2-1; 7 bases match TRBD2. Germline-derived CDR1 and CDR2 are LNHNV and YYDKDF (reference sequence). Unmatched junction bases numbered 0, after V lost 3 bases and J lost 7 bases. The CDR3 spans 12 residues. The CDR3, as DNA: TGTGCCACCAGCAGCGGGGGGAATGAGCAGTTCTTC. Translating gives CATSSGGNEQFF.

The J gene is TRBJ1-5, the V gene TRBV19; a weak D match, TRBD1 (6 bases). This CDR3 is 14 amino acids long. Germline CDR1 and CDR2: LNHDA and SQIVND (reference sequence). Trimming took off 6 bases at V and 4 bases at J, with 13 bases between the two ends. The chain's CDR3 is CASSGRQGNQPQHF. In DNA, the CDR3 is TGTGCCAGTAGCGGAAGGCAGGGGAATCAGCCCCAGCATTTT.

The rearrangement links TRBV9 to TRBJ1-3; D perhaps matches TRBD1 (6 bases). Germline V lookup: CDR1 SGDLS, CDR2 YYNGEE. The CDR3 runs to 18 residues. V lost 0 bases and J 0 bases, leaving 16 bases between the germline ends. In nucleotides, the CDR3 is TGTGCCAGCAGCGTAGCCCAAGGACAGAAAGTCTCTGGAAACACCATATATTTT. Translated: CASSVAQGQKVSGNTIYF.

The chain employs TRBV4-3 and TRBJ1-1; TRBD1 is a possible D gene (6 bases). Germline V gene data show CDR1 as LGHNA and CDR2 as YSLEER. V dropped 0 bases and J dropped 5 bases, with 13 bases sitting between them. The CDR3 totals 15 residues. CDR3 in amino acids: CASSQDNRGGTEAFF. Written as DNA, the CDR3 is TGCGCCAGCAGCCAAGATAATAGGGGGGGGACTGAAGCTTTCTTT.

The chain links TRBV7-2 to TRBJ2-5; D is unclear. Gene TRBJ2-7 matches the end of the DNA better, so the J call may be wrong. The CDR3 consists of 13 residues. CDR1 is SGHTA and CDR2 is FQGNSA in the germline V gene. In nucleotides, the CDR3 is TGTGCCAGCAGGGGCGGTGGGGCCTACGAGCAGTACTTC. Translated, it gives CASRGGGAYEQYF.

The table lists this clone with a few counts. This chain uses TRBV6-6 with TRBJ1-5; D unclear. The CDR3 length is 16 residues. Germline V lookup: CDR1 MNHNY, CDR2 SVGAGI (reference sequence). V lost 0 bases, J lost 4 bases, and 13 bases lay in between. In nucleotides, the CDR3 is TGTGCCAGCAGTTACTCGCATGCCGTACTGAATCAGCCCCAGCATTTT. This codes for CASSYSHAVLNQPQHF.

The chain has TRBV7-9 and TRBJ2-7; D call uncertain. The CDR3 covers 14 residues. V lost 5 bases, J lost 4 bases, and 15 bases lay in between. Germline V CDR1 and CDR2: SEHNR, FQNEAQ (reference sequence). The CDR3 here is CASSHRAIGYEQYF. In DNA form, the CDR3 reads TGTGCCAGCAGCCACCGGGCCATAGGATACGAGCAGTACTTC.

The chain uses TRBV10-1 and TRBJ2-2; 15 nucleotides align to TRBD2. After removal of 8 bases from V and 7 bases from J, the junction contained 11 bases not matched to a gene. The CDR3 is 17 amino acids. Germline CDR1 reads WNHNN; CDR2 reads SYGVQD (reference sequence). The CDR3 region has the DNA TGCGCCAGCGGAAACCCGGGACTAGCGGGAGGAGTCGGGGAGCTGTTTTTT. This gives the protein CASGNPGLAGGVGELFF.

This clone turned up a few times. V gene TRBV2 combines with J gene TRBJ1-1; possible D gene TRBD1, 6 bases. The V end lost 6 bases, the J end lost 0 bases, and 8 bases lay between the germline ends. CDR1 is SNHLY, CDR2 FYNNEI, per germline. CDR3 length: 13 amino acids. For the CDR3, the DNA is TGTGCCAGCAGCGGGACAATGAACACTGAAGCTTTCTTT. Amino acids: CASSGTMNTEAFF. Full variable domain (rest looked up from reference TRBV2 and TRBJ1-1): EPEVTQTPSHQVTQMGQEVILRCVPISNHLYFYWYRQILGQKVEFLVSFYNNEISEKSEIFDDQFSVERPDGSNFTLKIRSTKLEDSAMYFCASSGTMNTEAFFGQGTRLTVV.

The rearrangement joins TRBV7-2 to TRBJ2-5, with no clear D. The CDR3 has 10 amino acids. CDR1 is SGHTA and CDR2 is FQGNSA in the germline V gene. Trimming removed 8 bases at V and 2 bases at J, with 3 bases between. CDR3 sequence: CASGQETQYF. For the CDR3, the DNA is TGTGCCAGCGGTCAAGAGACCCAGTACTTC. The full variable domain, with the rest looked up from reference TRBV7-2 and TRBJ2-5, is GAGVSQSPSNKVTEKGKDVELRCDPISGHTALYWYRQSLGQGLEFLIYFQGNSAPDKSGLPSDRFSAERTGGSVSTLTIQRTQQEDSAVYLCASGQETQYFGPGTRLLVL.

The CDR3 sequence is CASRVTGTVDGKLFF. The CDR3, as DNA: TGTGCCAGCAGAGTGACCGGGACAGTCGACGGGAAACTGTTTTTT. V is TRBV27 and J is TRBJ1-4, with TRBD1 matching over 7 bases. Germline assignment: CDR1 MNHEY and CDR2 SMNVEV (reference sequence). The CDR3 has 15 residues. V dropped 6 bases and J dropped 11; count of bases not matched to a gene: 15.